These 30 T cell receptor beta chains originate from one sample sequenced in a study of T-cell memory formation after mild COVID-19. Using its own MiXCR run on the 5' RACE reads, TCRdb lists one record per CDR3 protein. The sample yields about half a million distinct CDR3 sequences, roughly 20% seen once. The sample consisted of PBMCs or a T cell subset sorted from them (not recorded which). Receptor source: an adult woman who had mild COVID-19 (a few samples of this study predate the infection). Cell type and time point are not known.

This clonotype was recorded a few times. The CDR3 region has the DNA TGCGCCAGCAGCCAGGGACACTCCTACGAGCAGTACTTC. The encoded protein is CASSQGHSYEQYF. The V gene is TRBV4-1, the J gene TRBJ2-7; the D gene is possibly TRBD1 (6 bases). V lost 3 bases and J 0 bases, leaving 6 bases between the germline ends. The length of the CDR3 is 13 residues. Germline V gives CDR1 MGHRA, CDR2 YSYEKL.

The chain recombines TRBV5-1 with TRBJ1-1; perhaps TRBD1 as D (6 bases). V was trimmed by 7 bases and J by 2 bases, leaving 9 bases between them. The CDR3 contains 12 residues. Germline V gene sequence: CDR1 SGHRS, CDR2 YFSETQ. CDR3 sequence reads: CASGQSNTEAFF. The CDR3 DNA sequence: TGCGCCAGCGGACAGAGTAACACTGAAGCTTTCTTT.

V and J are TRBV14 and TRBJ2-3; no clear D. Germline CDR1 SGHDN, CDR2 FVKESK. This CDR3 has 14 residues. V was cut by 2 bases and J by 4 bases, with 10 bases left in between. The DNA for the CDR3 is TGTGCCAGCAGCCAATCTCTCAAAGCAGATACGCAGTATTTT. It yields the protein CASSQSLKADTQYF.

The table lists this clonotype with a few counts. This rearrangement joins TRBV5-1 to TRBJ1-5; D unresolved. Germline loops: CDR1 SGHRS, CDR2 YFSETQ. This CDR3 spans 17 amino acids. Trimming pared 4 bases from V and 2 bases from J, leaving 19 bases between. The CDR3 is CASSEGAGWGGNQPQHF. The CDR3, as DNA: TGCGCCAGCAGCGAAGGTGCGGGTTGGGGAGGCAATCAGCCCCAGCATTTT. The whole variable domain, remainder taken from reference TRBV5-1 and TRBJ1-5, is KAGVTQTPRYLIKTRGQQVTLSCSPISGHRSVSWYQQTPGQGLQFLFEYFSETQRNKGNFPGRFSGRQFSNSRSEMNVSTLELGDSALYLCASSEGAGWGGNQPQHFGDGTRLSIL.

The rearrangement links TRBV7-9 to TRBJ2-3, with 12 positions matching TRBD2. This CDR3 region has 16 residues. Germline values: CDR1 SEHNR, CDR2 FQNEAQ (reference sequence). After removal of 5 bases from V and 2 bases from J, the junction contained 5 bases not matched to a gene. CDR3 sequence reads: CASSVSSGGATDTQYF. The CDR3 nucleotides are TGTGCCAGCAGCGTATCTAGCGGGGGGGCCACAGATACGCAGTATTTT.

This chain joins TRBV21-1 and TRBJ2-7; the D call TRBD1 from the table was never checked on the DNA. TRBV21-1 corresponds to a pseudogene. The CDR3 loop spans 14 amino acids. The CDR3 reads CASSDRVGVCEQYF. For the CDR3, the DNA is TGTGCCAGCAGCGACAGAGTGGGGGTTTGCGAGCAGTACTTC.

The rearrangement links TRBV5-1 to TRBJ2-3; possible D gene TRBD2, 5 bases. The CDR3 is made up of 16 amino acids. Germline values: CDR1 SGHRS, CDR2 YFSETQ. Trimming left V 0 bases short and J 0 bases short, with 11 bases between. CDR3 residues: CASSLEPAASTDTQYF. CDR3 DNA: TGCGCCAGCAGCTTGGAACCAGCGGCAAGCACAGATACGCAGTATTTT.

The chain has TRBV27 and TRBJ1-4; 7 nucleotides agree with TRBD1. J was trimmed by 6 bases and V by 5 bases; bases with no gene match: 9. This CDR3 has 15 residues. Looked up from germline, CDR1 is MNHEY and CDR2 is SMNVEV (reference sequence). CDR3 residues: CASSPRRDSHEKLFF. The DNA for the CDR3 is TGTGCCAGCAGTCCCCGCAGGGACAGTCATGAAAAACTGTTTTTT. The full variable domain, completed using reference TRBV27 and TRBJ1-4, is EAQVTQNPRYLITVTGKKLTVTCSQNMNHEYMSWYRQDPGLGLRQIYYSMNVEVTDKGDVPEGYKVSRKEKRNFPLILESPSPNQTSLYFCASSPRRDSHEKLFFGSGTQLSVL.

Comments on this clonotype: One junction end disagrees with the germline gene, perhaps due to a read error. The chain is built from TRBV5-1 and TRBJ2-5; 7 bases are a match to TRBD1. Germline assignment: CDR1 SGHRS and CDR2 YFSETQ. The CDR3 spans 11 residues. CDR3 protein: CPRGKIGVRYF. The DNA of the CDR3 is TGCCCCAGGGGGAAAATCGGGGTCCGCTACTTC. The whole variable domain, filled in from reference TRBV5-1 and TRBJ2-5, reads KAGVTQTPRYLIKTRGQQVTLSCSPISGHRSVSWYQQTPGQGLQFLFEYFSETQRNKGNFPGRFSGRQFSNSRSEMNVSTLELGDSALYLCPRGKIGVRYFGPGTRLLVL.

A few counts support this clonotype. The gene calls are TRBV11-2 and TRBJ1-1, with D possibly TRBD1 on 5 matching bases. V dropped 3 bases and J dropped 7 bases, with 9 bases sitting between them. The CDR3 has 12 amino acids. Germline V CDR1 and CDR2: SGHAT, FQNNGV. The CDR3 here is CASSFWRGEAFF. For the CDR3, the DNA is TGTGCCAGCAGCTTTTGGAGGGGTGAAGCTTTCTTT.

The chain recombines TRBV28 with TRBJ2-7, with 7 positions matching TRBD2. The CDR3 sequence is 14 residues long. Losses at the gene ends were 3 bases for V and 2 bases for J; bases not matched to a gene: 4. Per germline, CDR1 MDHEN and CDR2 SYDVKM. Here the CDR3 reads CASSFWGRAYEQYF. CDR3 nucleotide sequence: TGTGCCAGCAGTTTTTGGGGGAGGGCCTACGAGCAGTACTTC.

The sample holds a few counts of this clonotype. This chain connects TRBV7-3 to TRBJ2-1; unclear D gene. Germline V gene sequence: CDR1 SGHTA, CDR2 FQGTGA. The CDR3 extends over 14 amino acids. The V gene lost 5 bases and the J gene lost 8 bases, with 16 bases spanning the gap. The CDR3, as DNA: TGTGCCAGCAGCCTCGACGGAGTTACGTATGAGCAGTTCTTC. Encoded protein: CASSLDGVTYEQFF.

In this sample, this clonotype turned up a few times. V gene TRBV2 combines with J gene TRBJ2-2, with 8 bases aligning to TRBD2. V trimming: 8 bases; J trimming: 3 bases; junction bases outside the gene matches: 11. This CDR3 spans 16 amino acids. Germline values: CDR1 SNHLY, CDR2 FYNNEI. CDR3 loop: CASAFRAGVDTGELFF. The DNA for the CDR3 is TGTGCCAGCGCCTTTCGAGCGGGAGTCGACACCGGGGAGCTGTTTTTT.

The V and J genes are TRBV5-1 and TRBJ2-1, with 8 positions matching TRBD1. Per germline, CDR1 SGHRS and CDR2 YFSETQ. The CDR3 has 15 amino acids. Unmatched junction bases numbered 8, after V lost 0 bases and J lost 9 bases. CDR3 amino acids: CASSLGDRTWVEQFF. The CDR3 coding sequence is TGCGCCAGCAGCTTGGGGGACAGGACATGGGTTGAGCAGTTCTTC. The variable domain in full, completed from reference TRBV5-1 and TRBJ2-1, reads KAGVTQTPRYLIKTRGQQVTLSCSPISGHRSVSWYQQTPGQGLQFLFEYFSETQRNKGNFPGRFSGRQFSNSRSEMNVSTLELGDSALYLCASSLGDRTWVEQFFGPGTRLTVL.

This chain connects TRBV7-3 to TRBJ2-7; D remains unclear. Germline CDR1 and CDR2: SGHTA and FQGTGA. This CDR3 contains 15 residues. Trimming stripped 4 bases from V and 4 bases from J, with 17 bases between. CDR3 region: CASSSKVAPAYEQYF. CDR3 DNA: TGTGCCAGCAGCTCAAAGGTAGCTCCGGCGTACGAGCAGTACTTC.

The table lists this clonotype with many counts. The chain couples TRBV5-1 to TRBJ2-3; 8 positions agree with TRBD1. With V trimmed by 2 bases and J by 3 bases, 5 bases remained unmatched. Per germline, CDR1 SGHRS and CDR2 YFSETQ. The CDR3 consists of 15 residues. The DNA of the CDR3 is TGCGCCAGCAGCTTTCCGGACAGGGTTACAGATACGCAGTATTTT. It yields the protein CASSFPDRVTDTQYF.

This chain uses TRBV6-4 with TRBJ2-5, with D possibly matching TRBD1 (5 bases). Germline V gene sequence: CDR1 MRHNA, CDR2 SNTAGT. V was cut by 7 bases and J by 1 base, with 13 bases left in between. CDR3 length equals 14 residues. For the CDR3, the DNA is TGTGCCAGCAACAGGAAGCTGTGCCAAGAGACCCAGTACTTC. This encodes CASNRKLCQETQYF.

This chain uses TRBV19 with TRBJ1-1, with D perhaps matching TRBD1 (5 bases). V was trimmed by 5 bases and J by 4 bases, leaving 20 bases between them. The CDR3 has 16 residues. The V gene's germline CDR1 is LNHDA and CDR2 SQIVND (reference sequence). The CDR3: CASSEPGPRTGTEAFF. The CDR3 DNA sequence: TGTGCCAGTAGTGAGCCGGGACCCCGAACGGGCACTGAAGCTTTCTTT.

This rearrangement joins TRBV7-8 to TRBJ2-1; the D is unclear. The CDR3 runs 12 residues. Germline V gene data show CDR1 as SGHVS and CDR2 as FQNEAQ. Deletions cut 2 bases from V and 10 bases from J, with 9 bases between. The CDR3 is CASSLNLWEQFF. DNA of the CDR3: TGTGCCAGCAGCTTAAATTTATGGGAGCAGTTCTTC. The entire variable domain, with the rest obtained from reference TRBV7-8 and TRBJ2-1, is as follows: GAGVSQSPRYKVAKRGQDVALRCDPISGHVSLFWYQQALGQGPEFLTYFQNEAQLDKSGLPSDRFFAERPEGSVSTLKIQRTQQEDSAVYLCASSLNLWEQFFGPGTRLTVL.

About this clonotype: This could be a read error, since a much larger clone is one nucleotide away. The chain joins TRBV20-1 to TRBJ2-5, with TRBD2 matching over 8 bases. Germline V CDR1 and CDR2: DFQATT, SNEGSKA (reference sequence). This CDR3 is 18 amino acids long. J lost 5 bases, V lost 3 bases, and 20 bases had no gene match. DNA of the CDR3: TGCAGTGCTAGTGCGGGGGGCCTTGCGGAAGGGCCCCAGGAGACCCAGTACTTC. This translates into CSASAGGLAEGPQETQYF.

There are many counts of this clonotype. This sequence joins TRBV20-1 and TRBJ2-4; D is unclear. The CDR3 is 11 amino acids. CDR1 DFQATT and CDR2 SNEGSKA come from the germline V gene (reference sequence). The ends were cut back, 2 bases at V and 14 bases at J, with 13 bases in the middle. The CDR3 reads CSARWAFEEYF. The DNA of the CDR3 is TGCAGTGCTAGATGGGCTTTTGAGGAGTACTTC.

Many counts were recorded for this clonotype. The chain uses TRBV7-2 and TRBJ1-2; TRBD1 matches 7 bases. From germline, CDR1 is SGHTA and CDR2 FQGNSA. This CDR3 is built from 14 residues. Trimming took 5 bases from V and 2 from J; bases not matched to a gene: 5. CDR3 sequence reads: CASSPRQGNYGYTF. For the CDR3, the DNA is TGTGCCAGCAGCCCTCGACAGGGCAACTATGGCTACACCTTC. The whole variable domain, filled in from reference TRBV7-2 and TRBJ1-2, reads GAGVSQSPSNKVTEKGKDVELRCDPISGHTALYWYRQSLGQGLEFLIYFQGNSAPDKSGLPSDRFSAERTGGSVSTLTIQRTQQEDSAVYLCASSPRQGNYGYTFGSGTRLTVV.

The CDR3 DNA reads TGTGCCAGCAGCTTAACCCTTAGCGGGAACAATGAGCAGTTCTTC. Translated, it gives CASSLTLSGNNEQFF. This sequence joins TRBV7-6 and TRBJ2-1, with 8 bases matching TRBD2. From germline, CDR1 is SGHVS and CDR2 FNYEAQ. The CDR3 contains 15 residues. Trimming at V came to 2 bases and at J to 5 bases, leaving 5 bases not matched to a gene.

Note on this clonotype: Since a much larger clone is just one base distant, this may be a read error. The V and J genes are TRBV15 and TRBJ2-2; 11 nucleotides align to TRBD2. This CDR3 comprises 18 residues. Germline loops: CDR1 LNHNV, CDR2 YYDKDF (reference sequence). V trimming: 5 bases; J trimming: 5 bases; junction bases outside the gene matches: 13. The CDR3 here is CATSSAGLADFVTGELFF. CDR3 DNA sequence: TGTGCCACCAGCTCCGCGGGACTAGCGGATTTCGTGACCGGGGAGCTGTTTTTT.

With regard to this clonotype: The junction departs from germline at one end; a sequencing error may be responsible. This sequence joins TRBV20-1 and TRBJ2-1; 9 nucleotides match TRBD2. Germline CDR1 reads DFQATT; CDR2 reads SNEGSKA (reference sequence). The CDR3 consists of 15 residues. The CDR3 reads CSARKREASYNEQFF. As DNA, the CDR3 is TGCAGTGCTAGGAAGCGGGAGGCCTCCTACAATGAGCAGTTTTTC.

This clonotype was observed a few times. The rearrangement joins TRBV30 to TRBJ2-1; tentative D call: TRBD2 (6 bases). The CDR3 is 13 amino acids. Germline V lookup: CDR1 GTSNPN, CDR2 SVGIG (reference sequence). V gave up 4 bases and J gave up 3 bases, with 10 bases separating them. The CDR3 DNA is TGTGCCTGGACCCACGGGGGCTACAATGAGCAGTTCTTC. Translating gives CAWTHGGYNEQFF.

This clonotype was counted a few times. The chain couples TRBV5-4 to TRBJ1-1; maybe TRBD1 (5 bases). Looked up from germline, CDR1 is SGHNT and CDR2 is YYREEE (reference sequence). The V gene lost 4 bases and the J gene lost 3 bases, with 10 bases spanning the gap. This CDR3 spans 13 amino acids. DNA of the CDR3: TGTGCCAGCAGCCGAGACAGCCACACTGAAGCTTTCTTT. Translation: CASSRDSHTEAFF. Combining the CDR3 with reference TRBV5-4 and TRBJ1-1 gives the whole variable domain ETGVTQSPTHLIKTRGQQVTLRCSSQSGHNTVSWYQQALGQGPQFIFQYYREEENGRGNFPPRFSGLQFPNYSSELNVNALELDDSALYLCASSRDSHTEAFFGQGTRLTVV.

This clonotype was observed a handful of times. The chain couples TRBV7-8 to TRBJ2-3; D possibly corresponds to TRBD2 (5 bases). Looked up from germline, CDR1 is SGHVS and CDR2 is FQNEAQ. The CDR3 is 14 amino acids. V gave up 5 bases and J gave up 2 bases, with 11 bases separating them. This chain's CDR3 is CASSVEAHTDTQYF. The CDR3, as DNA: TGTGCCAGCAGCGTGGAGGCGCACACAGATACGCAGTATTTT.

The V call is TRBV2, the J call TRBJ2-7, with D possibly being TRBD1 or TRBD2 (6 bases each). V lost 7 bases, J lost 0 bases, and 19 bases lay in between. The CDR3 extends over 16 amino acids. Germline values: CDR1 SNHLY, CDR2 FYNNEI. In DNA form, the CDR3 reads TGTGCCAGCAAACGGAGGGACATCCAATCCTCCTACGAGCAGTACTTC. It is translated as CASKRRDIQSSYEQYF.

This clonotype was detected a few times. The V call is TRBV24-1, the J call TRBJ2-5; 10 bases are a match to TRBD1. The junction had 12 bases not matched to a gene; V was cut back by 5 bases and J by 4 bases. This CDR3 region has 17 residues. Germline-derived CDR1 and CDR2 are KGHDR and SFDVKD. The CDR3 sequence: CATSGRPGTGVAETQYF. CDR3 DNA: TGTGCCACCAGTGGTCGCCCCGGGACAGGGGTCGCAGAGACCCAGTACTTC.